The text below deals with one T cell receptor (beta chain). The antigen remains undetermined. CDR1 is SGHTA, CDR2 FQGTGA, per germline. Unmatched junction bases numbered 6, after V lost 3 bases and J lost 8 bases. This CDR3 region has 13 residues. These data come from a study of cytomegalovirus exposure and HLA in healthy donors. PCR involved 60 Vbeta and 13 Jbeta primers. The table came from immunoSEQ multiplex PCR; TCRdb's copy has only in-frame clones and leaves some out. The table lists around 160,000 clones, approximately 75% of them singletons. Study results and caveats: Rare TCR sequences predominated, though certain public TCRs were found in many donors. For cytomegalovirus status, the classifier reportedly gave diagnoses with high specificity and sensitivity.

Material: PBMCs. This clonotype was obtained from a man aged 45-60 years in good health and CMV-seropositive. The rearrangement uses TRBV7-3 and TRBJ1-1; 7 positions agree with TRBD1. DNA of the CDR3: TGTGCCAGCAGCTTCAAGGGGGCAGCCGAAGCTTTCTTT. Its protein is CASSFKGAAEAFF.